This is a list of T cell receptor beta chains from one sample in a study of cytomegalovirus exposure and HLA in healthy donors. Method: immunoSEQ multiplex PCR; TCRdb's copy keeps in-frame clones and lacks some. This sample has 200,000 to 250,000 clones, with approximately 82% found just once. Sequencing input: PBMCs. The source of these receptors is a woman under 30 in good health and CMV-seronegative. Both conserved end residues are part of each CDR3. D genes are given only for firm matches. Clone sizes are given selectively: once, few, many, or a class where the clone is expanded.

abundance	v_gene	j_gene	d_gene	CDR3nt	CDR3aa
NA	TRBV5-6	TRBJ2-7	NA	TGTGCCAGCAGCTTGGGGAGGGACGAGCAGTACTTC	CASSLGRDEQYF
NA	TRBV5-1	TRBJ2-3	TRBD2	TGCGCCAGCAGCCAAGGGACTAGCGGGGGGATAAGCACAGATACGCAGTATTTT	CASSQGTSGGISTDTQYF
NA	TRBV5-4	TRBJ2-7	NA	TGTGCCAGCAGCTTGATCGGGGGTGGTAGCGGAGTCTACGAGCAGTACTTC	CASSLIGGGSGVYEQYF
NA	TRBV9	TRBJ1-5	NA	TGTGCCAGCAGCGCCTCAGAGGGGACGGAAAGCAATCAGCCCCAGCATTTT	CASSASEGTESNQPQHF
NA	TRBV5-1	TRBJ1-2	TRBD1	TGCGCCAGCAGCTTGGTGGTGACAGGGGACTATGGCTACACCTTC	CASSLVVTGDYGYTF
NA	TRBV7-9	TRBJ1-6	TRBD1	TGTGCCAGCAGCTCAGTACACGGACAGGGGCTCAATTCACCCCTCCACTTT	CASSSVHGQGLNSPLHF
NA	TRBV28	TRBJ1-2	NA	TGTGCCAGCAGTTTAGACAGCACCTATGGCTACACCTTC	CASSLDSTYGYTF
NA	TRBV2	TRBJ2-5	TRBD2	TGTGCCAGCAGTGTTTCTAGCGGACAAGAGACCCAGTACTTC	CASSVSSGQETQYF
NA	TRBV7-6	TRBJ2-2	NA	TGTGCCAGCAGCCAACCCGGGACGGGATCCCCGAGCACCGGGGAGCTGTTTTTT	CASSQPGTGSPSTGELFF
NA	TRBV11-2	TRBJ1-5	NA	TGTGCCAGCAGCTTAGATAGGATAAGCAATCAGCCCCAGCATTTT	CASSLDRISNQPQHF
once	TRBV27	TRBJ2-7	TRBD2	TGTGCCAGCAGCCTAGCCGGGACTAGCTACGAGCAGTACTTC	CASSLAGTSYEQYF
few	TRBV27	TRBJ2-2	TRBD1	TGTGCCAGCAGACAGGGGGGTAAATTCCCCCGGGAGCTGTTTTTT	CASRQGGKFPRELFF
NA	TRBV4-2	TRBJ2-1	NA	TGTGCCAGCAGCCAAGTTGGAGGGAACAGATACAATGAGCAGTTCTTC	CASSQVGGNRYNEQFF
NA	TRBV6-1	TRBJ2-7	NA	TGTGCCAGCAGTGAAGGGATTTCCTACGAGCAGTACTTC	CASSEGISYEQYF
NA	TRBV30	TRBJ2-3	NA	TGTGCCTGGAGTATCCCCCGTGGGATTGTCACAGATACGCAGTATTTT	CAWSIPRGIVTDTQYF
NA	TRBV4-1	TRBJ2-3	NA	TGCGCCAGCAGCCGACCAACTAGTGCCGAGGGCACAGATACGCAGTATTTT	CASSRPTSAEGTDTQYF
few	TRBV2	TRBJ1-4	NA	TGTGCCAGCACCAAGGGGGACTTAAAACTGTTTTTT	CASTKGDLKLFF
NA	TRBV10-3	TRBJ2-3	NA	TGTGCCATCAGTGTGGCGGCGGGGAGCACAGATACGCAGTATTTT	CAISVAAGSTDTQYF
NA	TRBV2	TRBJ2-3	TRBD1	TGTGCCAGCAGTGAAAGGGCCGTGACAGGGGGCTACGCAGATACGCAGTATTTT	CASSERAVTGGYADTQYF
NA	TRBV20-1	TRBJ2-7	NA	TGCAGTGCTAATATTTACGAGCAGTACTTC	CSANIYEQYF
NA	TRBV4-1	TRBJ1-1	NA	TGCGCCAGCAGCCAAGATTCGGGGAGAAAGAACACTGAAGCTTTCTTT	CASSQDSGRKNTEAFF
NA	TRBV29-1	TRBJ2-7	TRBD2	TGCAGCGTTCCGGCGGGAGATGGGGAGCAGTACTTC	CSVPAGDGEQYF
NA	TRBV14	TRBJ2-1	TRBD2	TGTGCCAGCAGCCCCCTAGCGGGCACCCTCAATGAGCAGTTCTTC	CASSPLAGTLNEQFF
NA	TRBV7-5	TRBJ1-4	NA	TGTGCCAGAAGCTTAAGGGTTCCAACTAATGAAAAACTGTTTTTT	CARSLRVPTNEKLFF
NA	TRBV29-1	TRBJ2-7	NA	TGCAGCGTTGGGGGGTCCGGACGAACCTACGAGCAGTACTTC	CSVGGSGRTYEQYF
once	TRBV6-1	TRBJ2-7	NA	TGTGCCAGCAGGGACCGGGCTTTCGGCTCCTACGAGCAGTACTTC	CASRDRAFGSYEQYF
NA	TRBV6-6	TRBJ1-5	NA	TGTGCCAGCAGTTGGCAGACGGGGGGCGGTCAGCCCCAGCATTTT	CASSWQTGGGQPQHF
few	TRBV30	TRBJ2-3	NA	TGTGCCTGGAGTGTACGGCGGGGCACAGATACGCAGTATTTT	CAWSVRRGTDTQYF
NA	TRBV23-1	TRBJ2-7	NA	TGCGCCTGTGGCGAGCAGTACTTC	CACGEQYF
NA	TRBV5-8	TRBJ1-1	NA	TGTGCCAGCAGCTGGGGGGGCCGGACTGAAGCTTTCTTT	CASSWGGRTEAFF
NA	TRBV10-2	TRBJ2-7	NA	TGCGCCAGCAGTGATAGTCAGGACTACGAGCAGTACTTC	CASSDSQDYEQYF
NA	TRBV4-1	TRBJ2-5	NA	TGCGCCAGCAGCCAAGTACTCAGCGCCGAGACCCAGTACTTC	CASSQVLSAETQYF
NA	TRBV10-2	TRBJ2-2	NA	TGCGCCAGCAGGGCTCGTGGGACCGGAAGGAACACCGGGGAGCTGTTTTTT	CASRARGTGRNTGELFF
NA	TRBV30	TRBJ1-5	TRBD1	TGTGCCTGGGGATCCGGGACAGGGGGCCGGAGGCAGCCCCAGCATTTT	CAWGSGTGGRRQPQHF
few	TRBV28	TRBJ2-6	TRBD1	TGTGCCAGCAGGGGACAGGGGCTGAGTCTGCCCTCTGGGGCCAACGTCCTGACTTTC	CASRGQGLSLPSGANVLTF